The 24 T cell receptor beta chains listed next were all sequenced from one sample in a study of cytomegalovirus exposure and HLA in healthy donors. Primers: 60 Vbeta forward and 13 Jbeta reverse. Assay used: immunoSEQ multiplex PCR; TCRdb lists only in-frame clones, some missing. The sample includes about 55,000 clones, about 77% of them seen just once. Sequencing was done on a sample of PBMCs. The source is a female donor in good health and CMV-seronegative.

The rearrangement joins TRBV28 to TRBJ1-2, with 7 bases lining up with TRBD1. This CDR3 is built from 17 residues. Per germline, CDR1 MDHEN and CDR2 SYDVKM. After removal of 6 bases from V and 4 bases from J, the junction contained 17 bases not matched to a gene. DNA of the CDR3: TGTGCCAGCAGGACGACCCAATATACCGGGACAGCCTATGGCTACACCTTC. Residues: CASRTTQYTGTAYGYTF.

This rearrangement joins TRBV7-9 to TRBJ1-4; D ambiguous. The germline V and J ends were trimmed by 1 base and 2 bases, with 8 bases remaining between them. The CDR3 loop spans 15 amino acids. Germline CDR1 is SEHNR and CDR2 is FQNEAQ (reference sequence). For the CDR3, the DNA is TGTGCCAGCAGCTTAGATCGGGATACTAATGAAAAACTGTTTTTT. This gives the protein CASSLDRDTNEKLFF.

V is TRBV2 and J is TRBJ2-5, with 9 bases lining up with TRBD1. The J call is uncertain, as TRBJ2-7 better fits the DNA end. This CDR3 comprises 15 residues. In germline, CDR1 is SNHLY, CDR2 FYNNEI. The CDR3 DNA reads as TGTGCTAAGCGTGGCTTAGTGGACAGGGGAGACGAGCAGTACTTC. Encoded protein: CAKRGLVDRGDEQYF.

This clone was counted between two and nine times. The V gene is TRBV4-3, the J gene TRBJ2-4; D perhaps matches TRBD1 (6 bases). This CDR3 has 14 amino acids. Germline-derived CDR1 and CDR2 are LGHNA and YSLEER. The V and J ends lost 3 bases and 6 bases respectively, with 12 bases between them. The CDR3 DNA sequence: TGCGCCAGCAGCCAGGGGGCGCGCGGAAACATTCAGTACTTC. Protein: CASSQGARGNIQYF.

The genes are TRBV19 and TRBJ1-1; D not resolved. V lost 1 base, J lost 5 bases, and 5 bases lay in between. The CDR3 runs to 12 residues. CDR1 LNHDA and CDR2 SQIVND come from the germline V gene (reference sequence). The chain's CDR3 is CASSIARTEAFF. CDR3 nucleotide sequence: TGTGCCAGTAGTATAGCCCGGACTGAAGCTTTCTTT.

This chain connects TRBV10-1 to TRBJ2-7; tentative D call: TRBD1 (6 bases). CDR1 is WNHNN and CDR2 is SYGVQD in the germline V gene (reference sequence). Trimming removed 3 bases from V and 1 base from J, with 10 bases in between. The CDR3 is made up of 14 amino acids. As DNA, the CDR3 is TGCGCCAGCAGTGAAGGGGGACCATCCTACGAGCAGTACTTC. As protein: CASSEGGPSYEQYF.

This clone was recorded once. The V gene is TRBV12-5, the J gene TRBJ2-5; 10 nucleotides align to TRBD1. After removal of 6 bases from V and 2 bases from J, the junction contained 6 bases not matched to a gene. This CDR3 spans 15 amino acids. The germline CDR1 and CDR2 sequences are LGHNT and FRNRAP. The CDR3 DNA follows: TGTGCTAGTGGCCTCGACAGGGGGCCACAAGAGACCCAGTACTTC. This translates into CASGLDRGPQETQYF.

The rearrangement joins TRBV6-6 to TRBJ2-7, with 8 bases lining up with TRBD1. Germline V lookup: CDR1 MNHNY, CDR2 SVGAGI (reference sequence). CDR3 length: 16 amino acids. J lost 2 bases, V lost 0 bases, and 6 bases had no gene match. CDR3 nucleotide sequence: TGTGCCAGCAGTTACTCGTGGGACAGGCCTACCTACGAGCAGTACTTC. It specifies CASSYSWDRPTYEQYF.

This rearrangement joins TRBV15 to TRBJ1-1; D ambiguous. The germline gives CDR1 LNHNV, CDR2 YYDKDF (reference sequence). The V gene lost 0 bases and the J gene lost 1 base, with 18 bases spanning the gap. The CDR3 covers 18 residues. In nucleotides, the CDR3 is TGTGCCACCAGCAGAGATCCATTGAGGGTAGGAGGGAACACTGAAGCTTTCTTT. Translated, it gives CATSRDPLRVGGNTEAFF.

The chain is built from TRBV7-2 and TRBJ2-5; 8 bases map to TRBD2. The DNA matches TRBJ2-7 better at its end, which makes the J call doubtful. CDR1 and CDR2 from the germline V gene are SGHTA and FQGNSA. This CDR3 spans 17 amino acids. CDR3 sequence (DNA): TGTGCCAGCAGCCCACGCTTGAGCGGGGGCTCTAGGAACGAGCAGTACTTC. Translated: CASSPRLSGGSRNEQYF.

The gene calls are TRBV12-5 and TRBJ1-5; D uncertain. Germline CDR1 is LGHNT and CDR2 is FRNRAP. The CDR3 loop spans 13 amino acids. V lost 3 bases and J lost 4, with 7 bases in between. The CDR3 is CASGFGSNQPQHF. DNA of the CDR3: TGTGCTAGTGGTTTCGGGAGTAATCAGCCCCAGCATTTT.

The rearrangement links TRBV4-3 to TRBJ2-1; 9 nucleotides line up with TRBD1. V trimming: 1 base; J trimming: 5 bases; junction bases outside the gene matches: 9. Germline-derived CDR1 and CDR2 are LGHNA and YSLEER. The CDR3 spans 17 residues. CDR3 nucleotides: TGCGCCAGCAGCCAAGCCCCCGGGACAGGGATTGACAATGAGCAGTTCTTC. Translation gives CASSQAPGTGIDNEQFF.

V gene TRBV21-1 combines with J gene TRBJ2-2; TRBD2, as called in the table, went unchecked against the DNA. TRBV21-1 is shown as a pseudogene. The CDR3 length is 17 residues. The CDR3 DNA reads TGTGCCAGCAGCAAAGCGCCGATGGGAGCGAACACCGGGGAGCTGTTTTTT. Protein: CASSKAPMGANTGELFF.

The V and J genes are TRBV28 and TRBJ1-2; weak D call: TRBD1 (6 bases). This CDR3 contains 16 residues. V shed 2 bases and J shed 1 base, with 14 bases lying between them. The germline CDR1 and CDR2 sequences are MDHEN and SYDVKM. The CDR3 DNA is TGTGCCAGCAGTTTAATGACAGGACAAATTAACTATGGCTACACCTTC. This translates into CASSLMTGQINYGYTF.

The chain couples TRBV4-1 to TRBJ2-7; a weak D match, TRBD2 (7 bases). Deletions cut 8 bases from V and 5 bases from J, with 19 bases between. This CDR3 is 14 amino acids long. From germline, CDR1 is MGHRA and CDR2 YSYEKL. The DNA for the CDR3 is TGCGCCAGCGGGAGGGGGGGGGATGGGGACGAGCAGTACTTC. Amino acids: CASGRGGDGDEQYF.

This clone showed up just a few times. CDR3 bases: TGTGCCAGCAGTCCGACAGTCGGCCCCTACGAGCAGTACTTC. Translating gives CASSPTVGPYEQYF. This chain uses TRBV6-5 with TRBJ2-7, with a possible D match to TRBD1 (5 bases). The V end lost 5 bases, the J end lost 2 bases, and 13 bases lay between the germline ends. Germline V CDR1 and CDR2: MNHEY, SVGAGI. CDR3 length: 14 residues.

The V gene is TRBV5-5, the J gene TRBJ1-1, with D possibly being TRBD1 (6 bases). Trimming left V 5 bases short and J 0 bases short, with 11 bases between. The CDR3 is 14 amino acids. Germline loops: CDR1 SGHKS, CDR2 YYEKEE (reference sequence). CDR3 sequence (DNA): TGTGCCAGCAGTACCGGGACACTGAACACTGAAGCTTTCTTT. It codes for CASSTGTLNTEAFF.

Here the CDR3 reads CASSADRENTEAFF. The CDR3 DNA reads as TGTGCCAGTAGTGCCGACAGAGAGAACACTGAAGCTTTCTTT. The rearrangement joins TRBV19 to TRBJ1-1; weak D call: TRBD1 (5 bases). Germline V gene data show CDR1 as LNHDA and CDR2 as SQIVND (reference sequence). V lost 5 bases to trimming and J lost 1 base, with 11 bases between them. This CDR3 comprises 14 residues.

This clone came up a few times. The J gene is TRBJ2-3, the V gene TRBV7-2, with TRBD2 identical over 8 bases. From germline, CDR1 is SGHTA and CDR2 FQGNSA. Trimming cost V 5 bases and J 7 bases; bases outside gene matches: 23. CDR3 length: 19 residues. CDR3: CASSLDPPLVAGISNTQYF. The CDR3 DNA reads TGTGCCAGCAGCCTCGACCCCCCACTAGTAGCGGGGATTTCGAATACGCAGTATTTT.

V usage is TRBV2 and J usage is TRBJ2-1, with 9 bases aligning to TRBD1. The V gene's germline CDR1 is SNHLY and CDR2 FYNNEI. The CDR3 contains 14 residues. V lost 6 bases to trimming and J lost 6 bases; unmatched junction nucleotides: 6. The CDR3 sequence: CASRQGQGSNEQFF. In DNA form, the CDR3 reads TGTGCCAGCAGGCAGGGACAGGGAAGCAATGAGCAGTTCTTC.

This chain uses TRBV7-8 with TRBJ2-7; TRBD1 agrees at 9 bases. V shed 8 bases, J shed 9 bases, and the junction held 20 bases outside the gene matches. CDR3 size: 16 residues. Germline CDR1 reads SGHVS; CDR2 reads FQNEAQ. This chain's CDR3 is CASSSFSGTGLSGQYF. In DNA form, the CDR3 reads TGTGCCAGCTCGTCCTTTTCCGGGACAGGGTTGAGCGGGCAGTACTTC.

The chain uses TRBV6-1 and TRBJ2-7; TRBD1 agrees at 7 bases. Germline lookup yields CDR1 MNHNS and CDR2 SASEGT. V gave up 2 bases and J gave up 5 bases; unmatched junction bases: 9. CDR3 length: 15 amino acids. CDR3 coding DNA: TGTGCCAGCAGTGAACAACCGGGACAGAGGGACGAGCAGTACTTC. Protein: CASSEQPGQRDEQYF.

The chain links TRBV7-3 to TRBJ2-5; a possible D gene is TRBD2 (6 bases). V gave up 2 bases and J gave up 5 bases, with 9 bases separating them. This CDR3 region has 13 residues. Germline CDR1 is SGHTA and CDR2 is FQGTGA. The CDR3 nucleotides read TGTGCCAGCAGCTTATTCGCGGGGGAGACCCAGTACTTC. This encodes CASSLFAGETQYF. Combining the CDR3 with reference TRBV7-3 and TRBJ2-5 gives the whole variable domain GAGVSQTPSNKVTEKGKYVELRCDPISGHTALYWYRQSLGQGPEFLIYFQGTGAADDSGLPNDRFFAVRPEGSVSTLKIQRTERGDSAVYLCASSLFAGETQYFGPGTRLLVL.

In this sample, this clone turned up a few times. The chain links TRBV5-4 to TRBJ2-2, with 8 bases aligning to TRBD1. Germline V CDR1 and CDR2: SGHNT, YYREEE (reference sequence). This CDR3 has 16 residues. The V gene end was trimmed by 5 bases and the J gene end by 6 bases; junction bases not matched to a gene: 12. In nucleotides, the CDR3 is TGTGCCAGCAGTACTCTGGGACAGGTGTTAGCCGGGGAGCTGTTTTTT. It yields the protein CASSTLGQVLAGELFF.